The text below deals with one T cell receptor beta chain. Its specific antigen is unknown. No quality values exist for individual bases; no much larger clone is one base distant. The junction shows trimming of 0 bases on V and 7 bases on J, plus 12 bases between the germline ends. Reading from cysteine to phenylalanine, the CDR3 counts 15 amino acids. Only the CDR3 part of the read is kept: 45 bases, read in frame from the first base. As encoded in the germline V gene (reference sequence), CDR1 is MNHEY while CDR2 is SMNVEV. In total, approximately 690 healthy bone marrow donors made up the cohort. All cohort members were sampled while nominally healthy, although unrecorded immune exposures were likely present. The donor tested CMV seronegative and was one of the 352 seronegative cohort members. Every donor gave a peripheral blood sample, and the peripheral blood mononuclear cells from that sample were used for TCR beta sequencing. Genomic DNA was extracted from the blood cell samples with the Qiagen DNeasy Blood Extraction Kit.

Receptor amplification or capture employed the immunoSEQ multiplex PCR assay. A mixture of 60 forward primers for TCR Vbeta segments and 13 reverse primers for TCR Jbeta segments was used in the multiplex PCR. The CDR3 region of rearranged TCR beta genes was amplified from genomic DNA by a multiplex PCR assay. The amplified TCR beta libraries were sequenced on the Illumina HiSeq System as 87-base-pair reads. As for the original processing: A later analysis tallied around 87 million unique TCR beta chains across the 666 repertoires, and some 10 million of those chains were shared by two or more donors. To remove PCR and sequencing errors, raw reads were error-corrected and collapsed into unique sequences using a nearest-neighbor algorithm that merged closely related sequences. Alignment of CDR3 sequences to IMGT reference sequences was used to assign V, D and J gene segments. Each retained sequence needed at least a six-nucleotide match to both a V gene segment and a J gene segment. A rearrangement was called productive if the CDR3 had no stop codons and remained in frame with V and J, and every other rearrangement was called non-productive. CDR3 was defined by IMGT convention, running from the second conserved V-encoded cysteine to the conserved J-encoded phenylalanine. Sequences without an unambiguous match to a single V gene segment were excluded from the earlier analysis of about 600 of the donors. An earlier analysis of a few hundred of the donors called V segments functional above 56.7% productive rearrangements and segregating when the between-donor standard deviation exceeded 5%. A statistical classification framework was developed to diagnose cytomegalovirus status using the catalog of TCR beta chain sequences. In a later analysis, TCR nucleotide sequences were compared against IMGT/GENE-DB human TR gene sequences so that V and J genes could be assigned. In a later analysis, CDR3 sequences and most-parsimonious VDJ recombination scenarios were assigned using the TCRdist pipeline. In a later analysis, each TCR beta chain was defined by its CDR3 amino acid sequence together with its V-gene family, and reads without a unique V-gene family were excluded. As a way to deal with suspected cross-contamination and a sequencing artifact, a later analysis dropped approximately 570 nucleotide sequences that were highly shared and had low generation probability. In a later analysis, a clonal expansion index for each public chain was calculated from normalized within-repertoire ranks of inferred template counts. Generation probabilities in a later analysis came from a VDJ recombination model fitted to out-of-frame rearrangements, and those results were checked against IGoR. In a later analysis, TCR-TCR, TCR-HLA and TCR-CMV co-occurrence was scored with hypergeometric tests, and a repertoire-size bias correction was applied to TCR pairs. To estimate false discovery rates, a later analysis permuted the HLA or CMV assignments 20 times. In a later analysis, co-occurring TCRs were grouped using DBSCAN, with TCRdist sequence similarity added in when clustering inside HLA-allele-positive subsets. Repertoires with fewer than 30,000 or more than 120,000 public chains, plus five repertoires with anomalous nucleotide sharing, were excluded from co-occurrence clustering. Held by TCRdb, this immuneACCESS table contains in-frame sequences only and omits some clones. Under half of the omission traces to an unresolved V gene where checked; the cause of the rest is unknown. V, J and clone size are those of that table, while D and trimming were read from the DNA. The sample table shows roughly 180,000 clones, and around 74% are seen once. The ten largest clones take up around 2.4% of the sample.

The sample comes from a study of cytomegalovirus exposure and HLA in healthy donors (dated by TCRdb to 2017 to 2019). For context, the study as a whole: An earlier analysis of more than 550 of the donors reported about 300 Gb of sequence data and about 120 million unique TCR beta sequences obtained from some 170 million T cells. Roughly 300 gigabases of sequencing data and some 85 million unique TCR sequences were included in an early release covering several hundred HLA-typed donors. Of the roughly 400 genotyped donors, approximately 80% fell in the genetic ancestry cluster associated with self-reported Caucasian donors. The study aimed to test whether signatures of past pathogen exposure could be identified by cataloging public T cell receptors. The study used immunosequencing to profile the T cell repertoires of 670 or so subjects and linked those repertoires to cytomegalovirus serostatus. In addition to the first cohort of roughly 670 subjects, a separate validation cohort of about 120 different subjects was used. To predict cytomegalovirus infection status, the study combined high-throughput TCR immunosequencing, statistical association of individual TCRs with disease status, and machine learning. A later analysis re-analyzed previously published TCR beta repertoires from 600 to 850 donors and added high-resolution HLA genotyping to study TCR occurrence patterns. The later analysis used no new phenotypic data to find candidate immune exposures, relying instead on TCR beta sequences and their occurrence across donors. In an earlier analysis of roughly 600 of the donors, high-throughput TCR beta sequencing was used to judge whether each TCR beta V gene segment behaved as functional or pseudogenic. Donor age, sex, ethnicity and CMV serostatus were collected together with the repertoire data. A later genetic analysis took genome-wide SNP genotypes for about 65% of the roughly 670 donors and used that subset as a discovery cohort. Every discovery cohort repertoire had been produced on one sequencing platform. Both class I and class II loci were covered by HLA typing, at four-digit resolution. The number of typed donors differed by locus: about 620-640 for A, B, C, DRB1 and DQB1; approximately 520 for DQA1; 606 for DPA1; and around 490 for DPB1. Because of strong linkage in the cohort, roughly five DR-DQ haplotypes were treated as single units for association and clustering. Among some 410 genotyped donors of the cohort, an average of about 240,000 unique TCR beta nucleotide sequences was sequenced per donor, of which about 18% were non-productive.

The research as a whole found: Some IMGT-functional V segments, including TRBV6-2 and TRBV6-3, could not be told apart with the 87-base-pair reads, so those segments were excluded. Strong co-occurrence of HLA alleles, especially DR and DQ, made assigning TCR associations to individual alleles difficult. Compared with equally common non-associated chains, HLA-associated TCR beta chains in a later analysis were more clonally expanded and had lower generation probabilities. A later analysis found that most CMV-associated TCR beta chains appeared HLA-restricted, with HLA associations seemingly driven largely by CMV exposure. Over 15 rarely observed V segments, including chromosome 9 orphons, were excluded from the earlier analysis of about 600 of the donors because counts were too low. The sequencing pipeline was judged likely to have produced a cluster of highly shared sequence variants as a technical artifact. An association between a missense DCLRE1C variant and V-gene and J-gene trimming of TCR beta chains was found in a later genetic analysis and replicated in an independent cohort. According to a later genetic analysis, donors in an Asian-associated ancestry cluster had fewer N-insertions in productive TCRs than the approximately 630-donor mean. Immune exposure information for the cohort was limited to CMV serostatus. A further reported finding was that TCR beta sequences accurately predicted the HLA-A and HLA-B alleles for most subjects in the first cohort. The authors suggested that the approach could potentially be generalized to other disease states and immunological phenotypes. Correlated functional status among segregating V segments might be attributable to linkage disequilibrium, but an unknown experimental factor could not be ruled out. In a later analysis, the rate of TCR association differed among HLA loci, with DRB1 alleles having the most associated TCRs and HLA-C alleles having the fewest. The classifier was reported to diagnose cytomegalovirus status with high specificity and sensitivity in both the original cohort and the validation cohort. Only TCR beta chains were sequenced in this cohort, and the absence of alpha or paired-chain data limited detectable features. A later analysis reported that several top co-occurrence clusters appeared linked to parvovirus B19, influenza, CMV and Epstein-Barr virus. The study listed 170 or so TCR beta chains as associated with cytomegalovirus. Because HLA typing was unavailable for some donors at each locus, only the typed subset was used in association tests. In a later analysis, more than 15,000 TCR beta sequences were associated with specific HLA alleles at a false discovery rate of 0.05. Most TCR sequences were observed very rarely across donors, whereas some public TCRs were present in many individuals. A few of the identified cytomegalovirus-associated TCR beta chains were confirmed in vitro to be specific for cytomegalovirus antigens. The presence/absence analyses assumed that sequencing depth was roughly uniform across donors, and that assumption may not be true. Broadly in line with IMGT annotations, most TCR beta V segments showed up in productive rearrangements about 87% or about 30% of the time in an earlier analysis of around 600 of the donors.

The TCR comes from a female donor in good health and CMV-seronegative. Material: PBMCs. This chain joins TRBV27 to TRBJ2-2; TRBD1 could be the D gene, as 6 bases match. In nucleotides, the sequence is TGTGCCAGCAGTTTATCTTGGCAGGGACACGGGGAGCTGTTTTTT. This yields the protein CASSLSWQGHGELFF.